The text below deals with one T cell receptor beta chain. The sample is drawn from a study of blood T cell repertoires in COVID-19. Study-wide background: Nucleic acid was either cDNA or gDNA, and it came from T cells, B-cell-depleted T cells, or PBMCs.

Data came from immunoSEQ multiplex PCR; TCRdb stores just in-frame clones and leaves some out. The top ten clones hold roughly a tenth of a sample with some 290,000 clones, about 90% of them seen once. Participants were aged 18 to 89 years from some 24 US areas. Clinical histories supplied by participants themselves formed the basis of cohort assignment. Two consecutive negative NP/OP PCR tests, clearance, or resolved symptoms defined Cohort 3 recovery. CDR3 length: 13 residues. V dropped 3 bases and J dropped 3 bases, with 9 bases sitting between them. Germline V lookup: CDR1 LNHDA, CDR2 SQIVND (reference sequence).

V is TRBV19 and J is TRBJ2-7; possibly TRBD1 for D (6 bases). The TCR originated in a woman in her 30s who had recovered from COVID-19. Sequenced: PBMCs or T cells enriched from blood (not recorded which). The CDR3 sequence is CASSMQGSYEQYF. The CDR3 nucleotides are TGTGCCAGTAGTATGCAGGGGAGCTACGAGCAGTACTTC. The whole variable domain, filled in from reference TRBV19 and TRBJ2-7, reads DGGITQSPKYLFRKEGQNVTLSCEQNLNHDAMYWYRQDPGQGLRLIYYSQIVNDFQKGDIAEGYSVSREKKESFPLTVTSAQKNPTAFYLCASSMQGSYEQYFGPGTRLTVT.